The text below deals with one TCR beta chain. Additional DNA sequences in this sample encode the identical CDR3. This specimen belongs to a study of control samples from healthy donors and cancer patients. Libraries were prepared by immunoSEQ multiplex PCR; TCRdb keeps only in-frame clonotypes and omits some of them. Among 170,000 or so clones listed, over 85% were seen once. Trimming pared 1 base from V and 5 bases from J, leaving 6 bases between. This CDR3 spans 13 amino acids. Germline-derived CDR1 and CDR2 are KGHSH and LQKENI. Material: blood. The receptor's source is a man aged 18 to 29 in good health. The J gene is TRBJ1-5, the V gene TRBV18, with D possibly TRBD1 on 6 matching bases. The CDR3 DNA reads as TGTGCCAGCTCACCACAGGGGGATCAGCCCCAGCATTTT. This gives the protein CASSPQGDQPQHF. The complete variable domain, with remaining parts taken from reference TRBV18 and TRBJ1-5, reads NAGVMQNPRHLVRRRGQEARLRCSPMKGHSHVYWYRQLPEEGLKFMVYLQKENIIDESGMPKERFSAEFPKEGPSILRIQQVVRGDSAAYFCASSPQGDQPQHFGDGTRLSIL.